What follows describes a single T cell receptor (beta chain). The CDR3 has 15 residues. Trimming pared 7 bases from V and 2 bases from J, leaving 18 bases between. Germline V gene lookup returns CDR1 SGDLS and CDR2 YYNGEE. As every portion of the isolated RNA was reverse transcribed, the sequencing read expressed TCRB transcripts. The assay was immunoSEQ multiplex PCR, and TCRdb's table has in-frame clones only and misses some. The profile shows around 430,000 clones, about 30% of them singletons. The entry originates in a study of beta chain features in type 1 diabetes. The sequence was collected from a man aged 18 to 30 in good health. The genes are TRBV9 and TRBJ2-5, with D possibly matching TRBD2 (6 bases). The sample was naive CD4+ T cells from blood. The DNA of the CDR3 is TGTGCCAGCGGAGAGGGGCTAGCGCCTCAAGAGACCCAGTACTTC. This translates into CASGEGLAPQETQYF.